This TCR beta chain was observed in a study of blood T cell repertoires in COVID-19. Study details: Material from acute and convalescent COVID-19 was sourced from the United States, Italy and Spain. Sources were T cells, B-cell-depleted T cells, or PBMCs; the material itself was cDNA or gDNA.

The CDR3 contains 13 residues. V lost 4 bases and J lost 6; bases outside the gene matches: 6. Germline CDR1 and CDR2: SGHRS and YFSETQ. The method was immunoSEQ multiplex PCR; TCRdb's version includes in-frame clones alone and lacks a portion of them. The sample carries about 83,000 clones, approximately 81% recorded once. This TCR derives from a woman of 80 years or more with acute or convalescent COVID-19. The specimen sequenced was peripheral blood. The chain recombines TRBV5-1 with TRBJ2-7; 8 positions match TRBD1. CDR3 coding DNA: TGCGCCAGCAGCAAGGACAGGGTGGGCGAGCAGTACTTC. This sequence encodes CASSKDRVGEQYF.